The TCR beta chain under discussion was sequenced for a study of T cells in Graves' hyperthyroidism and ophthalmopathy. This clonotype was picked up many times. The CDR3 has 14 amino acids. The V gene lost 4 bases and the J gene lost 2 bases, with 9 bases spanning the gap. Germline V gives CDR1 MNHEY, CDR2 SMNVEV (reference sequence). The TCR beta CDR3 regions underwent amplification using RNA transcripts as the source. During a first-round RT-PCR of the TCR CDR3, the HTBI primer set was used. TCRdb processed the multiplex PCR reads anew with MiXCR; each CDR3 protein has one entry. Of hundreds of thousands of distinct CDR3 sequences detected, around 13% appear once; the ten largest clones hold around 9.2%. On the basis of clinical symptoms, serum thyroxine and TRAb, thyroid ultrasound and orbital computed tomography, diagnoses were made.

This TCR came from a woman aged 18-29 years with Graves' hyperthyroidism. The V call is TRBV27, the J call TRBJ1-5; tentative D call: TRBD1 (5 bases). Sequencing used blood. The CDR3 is CASSSWGGNQPQHF. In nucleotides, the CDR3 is TGTGCCAGCAGTTCCTGGGGCGGCAATCAGCCCCAGCATTTT.